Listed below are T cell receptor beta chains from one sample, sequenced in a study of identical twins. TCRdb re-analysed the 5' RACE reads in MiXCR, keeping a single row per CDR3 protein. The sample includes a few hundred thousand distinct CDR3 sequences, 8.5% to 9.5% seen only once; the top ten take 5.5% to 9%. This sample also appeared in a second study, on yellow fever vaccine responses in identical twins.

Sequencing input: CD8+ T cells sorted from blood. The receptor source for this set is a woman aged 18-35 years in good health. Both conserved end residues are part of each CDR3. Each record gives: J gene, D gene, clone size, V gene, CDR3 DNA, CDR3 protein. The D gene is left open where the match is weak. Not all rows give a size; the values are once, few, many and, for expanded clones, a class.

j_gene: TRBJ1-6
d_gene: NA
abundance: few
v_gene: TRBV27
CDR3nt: TGTGCCAGCAGTTTGAGGGTGATGGGGTCACCCCTCCACTTT
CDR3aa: CASSLRVMGSPLHF

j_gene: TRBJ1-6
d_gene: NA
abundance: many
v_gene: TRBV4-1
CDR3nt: TGCGCCAGCAGCCAAGATGATCGTTCACCCCTCCACTTT
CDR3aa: CASSQDDRSPLHF

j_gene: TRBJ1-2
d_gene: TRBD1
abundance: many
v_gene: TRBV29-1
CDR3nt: TGCAGCGTTGAAGGACAGGGGGCGAATGGCTACACCTTC
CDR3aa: CSVEGQGANGYTF

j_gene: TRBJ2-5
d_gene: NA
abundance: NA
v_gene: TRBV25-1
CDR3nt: TGTGCCAGCAGTTTACGTCGAGGAGGGACCCTCCAAGAGACCCAGTACTTC
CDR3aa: CASSLRRGGTLQETQYF

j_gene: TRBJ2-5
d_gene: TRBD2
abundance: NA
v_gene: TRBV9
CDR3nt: TGTGCCAGCAGCGTAGCGGGGGGGCTTTTGTTCGAGACCCAGTACTTC
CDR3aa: CASSVAGGLLFETQYF

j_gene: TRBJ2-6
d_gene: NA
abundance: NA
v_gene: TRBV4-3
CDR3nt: TGCGCCAGCAGCCAAGACCCAGGGAACTCTGGGGCCAACGTCCTGACTTTC
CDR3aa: CASSQDPGNSGANVLTF

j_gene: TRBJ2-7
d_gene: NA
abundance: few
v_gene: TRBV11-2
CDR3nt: TGTGCCAGCAGCTTAGTTGGGGGGGACACGAGAGTCGGGGACGAGCAGTACTTC
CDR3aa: CASSLVGGDTRVGDEQYF

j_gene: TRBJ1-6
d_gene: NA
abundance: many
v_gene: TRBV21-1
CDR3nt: TGTGCCAGCAGCAAAGGTAACAAGGCGCGCGGTGTGGACAACGGTGTGACCCTCCACTTT
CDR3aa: CASSKGNKARGVDNGVTLHF

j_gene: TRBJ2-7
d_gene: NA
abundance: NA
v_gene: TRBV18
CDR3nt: TGTGCCAGCTCACCGGTGGGAAGAAACTCCTACGAGCAGTACTTC
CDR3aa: CASSPVGRNSYEQYF

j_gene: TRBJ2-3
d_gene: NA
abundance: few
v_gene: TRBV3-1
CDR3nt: TGTGCCAGCAGCCAAGATCTGAACACAGATACGCAGTATTTT
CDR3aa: CASSQDLNTDTQYF

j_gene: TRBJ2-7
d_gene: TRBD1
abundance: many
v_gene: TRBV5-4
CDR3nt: TGTGCCAGCAAAGGGGGCAGCTCCTACGAGCAGTACTTC
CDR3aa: CASKGGSSYEQYF